The rows below give T cell receptor beta chains drawn from one sample of a study of blood T cell repertoires in COVID-19. TCRdb's copy holds only in-frame clones and misses some; the assay was immunoSEQ multiplex PCR. In the table there are tens of thousands of clones, around 90% of which are singletons. Specimen: peripheral blood. Source of these receptors: a woman aged 80 or over with acute or convalescent COVID-19. The CDR3 runs from the conserved cysteine through the conserved F or W. D genes are given only for firm matches. Not all rows give a size; the values are once, few, many and, for expanded clones, a class.

J gene,clone size,V gene,D gene,CDR3 protein,CDR3 DNA
TRBJ2-2,NA,TRBV7-2,TRBD2,CASSLAGGTNTGELFF,TGTGCCAGCAGCCTTGCGGGGGGGACGAACACCGGGGAGCTGTTTTTT
TRBJ2-1,NA,TRBV5-1,TRBD2,CASSLESGGDNEQFF,TGCGCCAGCAGCTTGGAAAGCGGGGGGGACAATGAGCAGTTCTTC
TRBJ2-7,NA,TRBV3-1/TRBV3-2,TRBD2,CASSPSGGGDEQYF,TGTGCCAGCAGCCCCTCGGGGGGTGGGGACGAGCAGTACTTC
TRBJ2-7,NA,TRBV30,TRBD2,CAWSRPRTSGTYYEQYF,TGTGCCTGGAGCCGACCGAGGACTAGCGGGACCTACTACGAGCAGTACTTC
TRBJ1-2,NA,TRBV11-1,TRBD1,CASSLVGTGEDGYTF,TGTGCCAGCAGTCTCGTCGGGACAGGGGAGGATGGCTACACCTTC
TRBJ2-3,once,TRBV7-8,NA,CASSFESGADTQYF,TGTGCCAGCAGCTTTGAGTCGGGGGCAGATACGCAGTATTTT
TRBJ1-2,once,TRBV2,NA,CASSGANYGYTF,TGTGCCAGTTCAGGGGCTAACTATGGCTACACCTTC
TRBJ2-1,once,TRBV5-4,TRBD2,CASSSGTSGGAREQFF,TGTGCCAGCAGCTCGGGAACTAGCGGGGGGGCCCGTGAGCAGTTCTTC
TRBJ1-3,NA,TRBV19,TRBD1,CASSADRGLRNTIYF,TGTGCCAGTAGTGCCGACAGGGGGCTGAGAAACACCATATATTTT
TRBJ2-5,NA,TRBV19,NA,CASKVEGGGQETQYF,TGTGCCAGTAAGGTGGAGGGGGGGGGACAAGAGACCCAGTACTTC
TRBJ1-2,NA,TRBV5-1,TRBD1,CASSQGQGPNYGYTF,TGCGCCAGCAGCCAGGGACAGGGCCCTAACTATGGCTACACCTTC
TRBJ2-1,NA,TRBV11-3,TRBD2,CASSPLAGSSYNEQFF,TGTGCCAGCAGCCCACTAGCGGGAAGCTCCTACAATGAGCAGTTCTTC
TRBJ1-5,NA,TRBV6-5,NA,CASTGGQGPQHF,TGTGCCAGCACGGGAGGCCAGGGGCCCCAGCATTTT
TRBJ1-4,once,TRBV28,NA,CASSPRGGVKLFF,TGTGCCAGCAGTCCCAGAGGGGGGGTAAAACTGTTTTTT
TRBJ2-1,NA,TRBV7-9,TRBD1,CASSSGQGLVDEQFF,TGTGCCAGCAGCTCTGGACAGGGTCTTGTCGATGAGCAGTTCTTC
TRBJ2-5,NA,TRBV3-1/TRBV3-2,TRBD1,CASSQDRSGQGWETQYF,TGTGCCAGCAGCCAAGATCGTTCGGGACAGGGGTGGGAGACCCAGTACTTC
TRBJ2-5,NA,TRBV5-5,TRBD1,CASSPRTGDGETQYF,TGTGCCAGCAGTCCCCGAACAGGGGATGGAGAGACCCAGTACTTC